A selection of T cell receptor beta chains follows, all from one sample in a study of PD-L1 blockade in urothelial cancer. Some clones are missing from TCRdb's copy, which holds only in-frame ones; the method was immunoSEQ multiplex PCR. The sample yields tens of thousands of clones, 84% seen once. Sequenced material: PBMCs, taken around atezolizumab (anti-PD-L1) treatment. Source of these receptors: a man aged 60 to 69 with urothelial cancer. The CDR3 runs from the conserved cysteine through the conserved F or W. A D gene is named only where the DNA matches it firmly. Size values are once, few and many counts, or a class for expanded clones, and some rows have none.

cdr3_nt,cdr3_aa,v_call,cdr3_length,clone_size,d_call,j_call
TGTGCCAGCAGCTTTGGACGGCAGGGGACCTACGAGCAGTACTTC,CASSFGRQGTYEQYF,TRBV7-2,15,-,-,TRBJ2-7
TGTGCCAGCAGTTACTCGGCAGGGTCCACCTACGAGCAGTACTTC,CASSYSAGSTYEQYF,TRBV6-5,15,few,-,TRBJ2-7
TGTGCCAGTAGTAGGACTCCTAACACCGGGGAGCTGTTTTTT,CASSRTPNTGELFF,TRBV19,14,-,-,TRBJ2-2
TGTGCCAGCAGCTTAGGAAGGAGAGGGCCGAACACTGAAGCTTTCTTT,CASSLGRRGPNTEAFF,TRBV7-8,16,once,-,TRBJ1-1
TGTGCCAGCAGCGAGGGACAGATCTATGGCTACACCTTC,CASSEGQIYGYTF,TRBV7-9,13,-,TRBD1,TRBJ1-2
TGTGCCACCAGCAGAGACAGGGGGCGAGGAAGGTCTGAAGCTTTCTTT,CATSRDRGRGRSEAFF,TRBV15,16,-,TRBD1,TRBJ1-1
TGTGCCAGCAGTTTAGGCCGGGCAGATACGCAGTATTTT,CASSLGRADTQYF,TRBV27,13,once,-,TRBJ2-3
TGTGCCAGCAGCCCCAGACAGCTGAACACTGAAGCTTTCTTT,CASSPRQLNTEAFF,TRBV11-1,14,-,-,TRBJ1-1
TGCGCCAGCAGCCAATCTTCAGGGAACTATCAGCCCCAGCATTTT,CASSQSSGNYQPQHF,TRBV4-1,15,once,-,TRBJ1-5
TGTGCCAGCAGCTCGACAGGGGTCTTGACCCAGTACTTC,CASSSTGVLTQYF,TRBV7-2,13,-,TRBD1,TRBJ2-5
TGCAGCGTGGGGGGTGGGAGCGGGAGTAACACCGGGGAGCTGTTTTTT,CSVGGGSGSNTGELFF,TRBV29-1,16,-,TRBD2,TRBJ2-2
TGTGCCAGCAGTGAGGACAGGGGTGTTTTTTCCTATAATTCACCCCTCCACTTT,CASSEDRGVFSYNSPLHF,TRBV2,18,-,TRBD1,TRBJ1-6
TGTGCCAGCAGTTTGCCGGGTGGGGAGCAGTACTTC,CASSLPGGEQYF,TRBV28,12,-,-,TRBJ2-7
TGTGCCACCAGCAGGGGACTAGCGGATTCTAGCACAGATACGCAGTATTTT,CATSRGLADSSTDTQYF,TRBV15,17,once,TRBD2,TRBJ2-3
TGTGCCAGTAGTCCGCGCAGGGTGATGAATGAGCAGTTCTTC,CASSPRRVMNEQFF,TRBV19,14,-,-,TRBJ2-1
TGTGCCAGCAGTGACTCCGGGGGAGGGCTCTATGGCTACACCTTC,CASSDSGGGLYGYTF,TRBV6-4,15,-,-,TRBJ1-2
TGTGCCAGCAGTGGACAGACTTCGACAGGGAGCCCTGAAGCTTTCTTT,CASSGQTSTGSPEAFF,TRBV6-1,16,-,TRBD1,TRBJ1-1
TGTGCCAGCAGGGCGGGGCGGGGTCGACAAGAGACCCAGTACTTC,CASRAGRGRQETQYF,TRBV2,15,-,-,TRBJ2-5
TGCGCCAGCAGTGAGGTGCAAGAACTGGAGTATTTT,CASSEVQELEYF,TRBV10-1,12,-,-,TRBJ2-3
TGTGCCAGCAGCTTAGCGGCAGGGGGCTTTGCTAATGAAAAACTGTTTTTT,CASSLAAGGFANEKLFF,TRBV7-2,17,-,TRBD1,TRBJ1-4
TGTGCCTGGAGAGAACTAGCGGGGGGACTCGAGCAGTACTTC,CAWRELAGGLEQYF,TRBV30,14,-,TRBD2,TRBJ2-7
TGTGCCAGCAGCTCTGCTAACACAGATACGCAGTATTTT,CASSSANTDTQYF,TRBV7-3,13,-,-,TRBJ2-3
TGTGCCAGCTCAATTTCTGGACAGAGGACAGATACGCAGTATTTT,CASSISGQRTDTQYF,TRBV18,15,once,-,TRBJ2-3
TGCGCCAGCAGTGAATGGGCCGCCCTGGACAGGGAACCCTACGAGCAGTACTTC,CASSEWAALDREPYEQYF,TRBV10-2,18,-,TRBD1,TRBJ2-7
TGCGCCAGCAGCCAAGGTATGCTCAGGGGATGGACCGGGGAGCTGTTTTTT,CASSQGMLRGWTGELFF,TRBV4-1,17,-,-,TRBJ2-2